The 8 T cell receptor beta chains presented below share a single source sample, sequenced in a study of T cells after yellow fever vaccination. TCRdb re-called the 5' RACE reads through MiXCR, storing one row per CDR3 protein. The sample shows 620,000 or so distinct CDR3 sequences, 9% to 15% of them seen only once. Source: PBMCs, taken on the day of the yellow fever booster vaccination. The receptor source for this set is a man under 40 who received the YFV17D yellow fever vaccine.

This clonotype turned up a few times. The chain employs TRBV5-4 and TRBJ2-4; D remains ambiguous. The germline CDR1 and CDR2 sequences are SGHNT and YYREEE (reference sequence). The CDR3 runs to 15 residues. V lost 3 bases, J lost 5 bases, and 15 bases lay in between. The CDR3 region is CASSSKVQVENIQYF. The CDR3 nucleotides are TGTGCCAGCAGCTCGAAAGTGCAGGTCGAAAACATTCAGTACTTC.

The rearrangement joins TRBV6-5 to TRBJ1-4, with TRBD1 as a possible D gene (5 bases). V gave up 3 bases and J gave up 4 bases, with 12 bases separating them. Germline loops: CDR1 MNHEY, CDR2 SVGAGI. The CDR3 length is 15 residues. In nucleotides, the CDR3 is TGTGCCAGCAGTTATGTTTCAGGGAATAATGAAAAACTGTTTTTT. It encodes CASSYVSGNNEKLFF.

In this sample, this clonotype turned up a few times. Relative to the germline gene, one junction end is altered; a read error may explain this. The J gene is TRBJ2-1, the V gene TRBV7-9; no firm D call. In germline, CDR1 is SEHNR, CDR2 FQNEAQ (reference sequence). This CDR3 is built from 12 residues. CDR3 region: CASSLDGHRLGF. The CDR3 bases are TGTGCCAGCAGCTTAGACGGTCACCGTTTAGGATTC.

The chain links TRBV20-1 to TRBJ1-3; unclear D gene. V lost 6 bases and J lost 4, with 13 bases in between. This CDR3 has 13 amino acids. Germline assignment: CDR1 DFQATT and CDR2 SNEGSKA (reference sequence). CDR3 DNA: TGCAGTGCCCCAGATCTGAGAGGAAACACCATATATTTT. This gives the protein CSAPDLRGNTIYF.

This clonotype has a handful of counts. This sequence joins TRBV20-1 and TRBJ1-1, with 9 nucleotides matching TRBD1. The germline V gene has CDR1 DFQATT and CDR2 SNEGSKA (reference sequence). Trimming at V came to 5 bases and at J to 5 bases, leaving 3 bases not matched to a gene. The CDR3 has 12 residues. CDR3 region: CSALQGATEAFF. The CDR3 DNA is TGCAGTGCTTTACAGGGGGCGACTGAAGCTTTCTTT.

The rearrangement uses TRBV27 and TRBJ2-7; D perhaps matches TRBD1 (6 bases). V was pared by 2 bases and J by 4 bases, with 12 bases between. There are 14 residues in the CDR3. Germline V gene data show CDR1 as MNHEY and CDR2 as SMNVEV (reference sequence). This CDR3 reads CASSLQGLGYEQYF. CDR3 bases: TGTGCCAGCAGTTTACAGGGGCTCGGATACGAGCAGTACTTC.

This clonotype was detected many times. CDR3 amino acids: CASSGDLAETQYF. CDR3 in DNA: TGTGCCAGCAGCGGGGACTTAGCGGAGACCCAGTACTTC. The chain employs TRBV5-5 and TRBJ2-5; possible D gene TRBD2, 6 bases. Per germline, CDR1 SGHKS and CDR2 YYEKEE (reference sequence). The CDR3 runs 13 residues. Trimming removed 4 bases at V and 5 bases at J, with 12 bases between.

This clonotype was counted only a few times. This sequence joins TRBV18 and TRBJ2-5; 10 nucleotides agree with TRBD2. V gave up 5 bases and J gave up 6 bases; unmatched junction bases: 6. Germline CDR1 is KGHSH and CDR2 is LQKENI. This CDR3 region has 14 residues. The CDR3 sequence: CASSAGTSEKTQYF. For the CDR3, the DNA is TGTGCCAGCTCAGCCGGGACTAGCGAAAAGACCCAGTACTTC.